This T cell receptor beta chain was sequenced during a study of human T cells and chemical hapten exposure (dated by TCRdb to the early 2020s). With regard to the full study: For sensitization, 2% DPC in acetone was applied to a 2 cm by 2 cm area of upper inner arm skin. Patients additionally received weekly therapeutic DPC doses to the scalp throughout the roughly 25-week study period. Patch testing was performed on the upper back with Finn chambers containing 0.01% DPC, and the patch tests were scored after 6 days according to International Contact Dermatitis Research Group standards. The patient cohort, mostly female, included alopecia areata with under or over 50% scalp involvement, alopecia totalis and alopecia universalis. Libraries were pooled for sequencing, and per-sample TCR yields varied mainly because of small differences in library volumes within the pool. Peripheral blood TCR repertoire changes were tracked in vivo in alopecia patients during primary and secondary sensitization to the hapten diphenylcyclopropenone (DPC). Blood samples were taken from patients before sensitization (week 0) and then at 2, 6 and about 24 weeks after DPC sensitization. For TCR sequencing, blood came from about 28 alopecia patients at anywhere from one to four time points (pre-sensitization, 2, 6 and 24 weeks).

The V and J ends are trimmed by 3 bases and 3 bases, leaving 9 bases between them. The CDR3 sequence holds 14 residues, the cysteine and phenylalanine included. Only the CDR3 DNA stays, 42 bases, in frame from base 1. Via the germline V gene (reference sequence), CDR1 is LGHDT and CDR2 YNNKEL. The investigation overall reported the following: Repeated subsampling changed both the strength of the expansion versus patch-test correlation and the threshold at which the correlation became significant. All patients had alopecia, a presumed autoimmune disease, so their immune response might differ from that of healthy individuals. Compared with pre-sensitization or healthy control sets, expanded TCRs formed significantly more large CDR3 similarity clusters, which is consistent with antigen-driven responses. The number of PT1 expanded TCRs positively correlated with patch test score, significant at thresholds 8, 16 and 32 but not 4. DPC sensitization did not change the number of TCRs with a frequency above 1 in 1000, and there was no evidence of changes in global repertoire structure.

This clonotype came up a few times. Its antigen specificity is not known. Base qualities are not at hand, and no much larger clone is one base apart. The sample's time point label, decoded: patch test 2, 6 weeks after DPC sensitization. The intended sense of this specimen's treatment or condition label: therapeutic diphenylcyclopropenone sensitization with weekly scalp DPC. At each patch-test visit, blood was drawn before the patch test was applied. Eligible patients were aged 18 to 70, diagnosed with alopecia, deemed suitable for DPC therapy, and excluded if pregnant. Total RNA was isolated from unfractionated whole blood collected in Tempus Blood RNA tubes. Library method: RACE. Sequencing was performed on a NextSeq 500. During library preparation, unique molecular identifiers were attached to individual cDNA molecules so that TCRs could be counted quantitatively and reproducibly. Each blood RNA sample was used to sequence both TCR alpha and TCR beta chains. In the paper's pipeline: Samples had a median of roughly 100,000 TCRs, with a range from about 23,224 to 750,000. The Decombinator software suite was used to annotate V, J and CDR3 in the TCR reads. For the PS versus PT1 abundance plots, all samples were subsampled to the same number of TCRs (28,000). TCRs were defined as expanded if absent before sensitization and observed at least eight times at the 2-week time point. TCRdb passed the public sequencing reads through fastp at Q25 and MiXCR, retaining productive beta sequences. Each entry merges the rows of one CDR3 protein and shows their most common DNA and genes. In this record, the V and J calls reflect TCRdb's handling and not the investigators' own analysis. This sample holds tens of thousands of distinct CDR3 sequences; roughly 10% were observed only once. The top ten clonotypes cover more than 4% of the sample.

This sequence was found in a woman aged 50 to 65 with alopecia areata. Some clones in this sample may be carry-over from other donors' samples. Sequencing used whole blood, obtained in connection with sensitization to the hapten diphenylcyclopropenone (DPC). The sequence is built from TRBV3-1 and TRBJ1-5, with the D gene not confidently named. The nucleotide sequence reads TGTGCCAGCAGCCATGGCGGGCTCAATCAGCCCCAGCATTTT. The encoded protein is CASSHGGLNQPQHF.